This T cell receptor (beta chain) was retrieved from a study of blood T cells in healthy people across ages. Whole-study context: Template switching picked up about one barcoded beta molecule for each two T cells.

Primers used in a second PCR of roughly 7 to 12 cycles were a sample-barcoded 5' primer and a J-beta primer mix. TCRdb passed the 5' RACE reads through MiXCR, listing each CDR3 protein once. The table lists around 800,000 distinct CDR3 sequences, 20% to 30% of them singletons. This clonotype was found many times. Per the germline V gene, CDR1 is SGDLS and CDR2 is YYNGEE. The CDR3 has 14 amino acids. The same sample was also studied in work on T cells of mothers and their children.

The V gene is TRBV9, the J gene TRBJ2-5; tentatively, D is TRBD1 (5 bases). The J call may be faulty, since TRBJ2-7 better matches the DNA end. The specimen was blood. This TCR was recovered from a boy younger than 18 in good health. The CDR3 sequence: CASSVEQDTYEQYF. In DNA form, the CDR3 reads TGTGCCAGCAGCGTAGAACAGGACACCTACGAGCAGTACTTC.